This T cell receptor (beta chain) was recovered during a study of T cell repertoires in aging, cancer and after chemotherapy. Study-wide results and limits: In each cancer cohort, median generation probability increased across chemotherapy, suggesting thymic output rebounded.

This clonotype was seen a few times. Its antigen is not identified. TRB rearrangements spanning V, D and J were amplified using mixed TRB-A/B primers. MiXCR, run by TCRdb on the multiplex PCR reads, gives a single entry per CDR3 protein. Of thousands of distinct CDR3 sequences in the sample, 27% were seen once. TCR beta rearrangements were amplified from peripheral blood genomic DNA. V dropped 4 bases and J dropped 9 bases, with 8 bases sitting between them. The CDR3 runs 11 residues. Germline V gene data show CDR1 as SGHAT and CDR2 as FQNNGV. The rearrangement uses TRBV11-2 and TRBJ2-3; D possibly corresponds to TRBD1 (6 bases). Sequenced input: blood. This TCR came from a human donor in good health. CDR3 DNA: TGTGCCAGCAGCTCAGGGGTGACGCAGTATTTT. The encoded protein is CASSSGVTQYF.